Listed here are 28 T cell receptor beta chains from one sample, sequenced in a study of T cells in tuberculosis. Clones were read by immunoSEQ multiplex PCR, and TCRdb kept only the in-frame ones, dropping some. The sample lists roughly 61,000 clones, nearly 90% seen once, with 21% in the top ten. Sorting used thawed, overnight-rested PBMC stained with anti-CD3, a viability dye and GMM-loaded CD1B tetramer. The lipid loaded on the CD1B tetramers was C32 glucose monomycolate from Rhodococcus equi. Specimen: CD1b-GMM tetramer-negative cells sorted from PBMCs. These TCRs come from an adult woman with latent tuberculosis.

The chain has TRBV11-3 and TRBJ2-7; 8 positions match TRBD1. Germline-derived CDR1 and CDR2 are SGHNT and YENEEA. J lost 1 base, V lost 0 bases, and 2 bases had no gene match. The CDR3 sequence is 15 residues long. In DNA form, the CDR3 reads TGTGCCAGCAGCTTAGACAGGGGGCCGTCCTACGAGCAGTACTTC. Translating gives CASSLDRGPSYEQYF.

V gene TRBV4-1 combines with J gene TRBJ2-7; no definite D call. The CDR3 extends over 13 amino acids. The germline V and J ends were trimmed by 4 bases and 6 bases, with 13 bases remaining between them. The germline V gene encodes CDR1 MGHRA and CDR2 YSYEKL. In nucleotides, the CDR3 is TGCGCCAGCAGCCCCGGCGCCGGGTTCGAGCAGTACTTC. Residues: CASSPGAGFEQYF.

The chain combines TRBV9 with TRBJ1-1; tentatively, D is TRBD1 (5 bases). Between the trimmed V and J ends, which lost 2 bases and 5 bases, there was a span of 10 bases. This CDR3 is built from 13 residues. Germline lookup yields CDR1 SGDLS and CDR2 YYNGEE. The CDR3 loop reads CASSVLDSTEAFF. The CDR3 coding sequence is TGTGCCAGCAGCGTCCTAGACAGTACTGAAGCTTTCTTT. The complete variable domain, with remaining parts taken from reference TRBV9 and TRBJ1-1, reads DSGVTQTPKHLITATGQRVTLRCSPRSGDLSVYWYQQSLDQGLQFLIQYYNGEERAKGNILERFSAQQFPDLHSELNLSSLELGDSALYFCASSVLDSTEAFFGQGTRLTVV.

This clone was seen only once. J is TRBJ2-3 and V is TRBV4-3; D is perhaps TRBD2 (5 bases). Per the germline V gene, CDR1 is LGHNA and CDR2 is YSLEER. This CDR3 is 15 amino acids long. Trimming left V 2 bases short and J 0 bases short, with 9 bases between. CDR3 sequence (DNA): TGCGCCAGCAGCCAACAGCGGACTAGCACAGATACGCAGTATTTT. Translated, it gives CASSQQRTSTDTQYF.

The chain couples TRBV10-3 to TRBJ1-2, with 9 bases lining up with TRBD1. There are 20 residues in the CDR3. From germline, CDR1 is ENHRY and CDR2 SYGVKD. J gave up 4 bases and V 0 bases, and 18 bases lay outside the gene matches. CDR3 nucleotides: TGTGCCATCAGTGAGTCGATTGCGCGGACAGGGGCTTCAAATTCCTATGGCTACACCTTC. This sequence encodes CAISESIARTGASNSYGYTF.

The chain is built from TRBV28 and TRBJ2-2; TRBD1 matches 8 bases. Per the germline V gene, CDR1 is MDHEN and CDR2 is SYDVKM. J lost 0 bases, V lost 5 bases, and 8 bases had no gene match. The CDR3 is 17 residues long. CDR3 in amino acids: CASSPNDRGPNTGELFF. The CDR3 DNA is TGTGCCAGCAGTCCGAACGACAGGGGACCGAACACCGGGGAGCTGTTTTTT. The full variable domain, rest sourced from reference TRBV28 and TRBJ2-2, is DVKVTQSSRYLVKRTGEKVFLECVQDMDHENMFWYRQDPGLGLRLIYFSYDVKMKEKGDIPEGYSVSREKKERFSLILESASTNQTSMYLCASSPNDRGPNTGELFFGEGSRLTVL.

The V and J genes are TRBV7-9 and TRBJ2-1; 11 bases match TRBD2. The CDR3 is 15 residues long. In germline, CDR1 is SEHNR, CDR2 FQNEAQ (reference sequence). V shed 8 bases, J shed 7 bases, and the junction held 10 bases outside the gene matches. In nucleotides, the CDR3 is TGTGCCAGCGGCAACCTAGCGGGAGGTATGAATGAGCAGTTCTTC. It codes for CASGNLAGGMNEQFF.

This clone has just one count. V is TRBV29-1 and J is TRBJ2-1, with 9 bases aligning to TRBD2. The V segment lost 6 bases and the J segment 7 bases; nucleotides outside the gene matches: 7. Looked up from germline, CDR1 is SQVTM and CDR2 is ANQGSEA. This CDR3 is 13 amino acids long. Here the CDR3 DNA reads TGCAGCGTGATCGGGACTAGCCGGAATGAGCAGTTCTTC. It codes for CSVIGTSRNEQFF.

The V and J genes are TRBV7-9 and TRBJ2-1; tentatively, D is TRBD2 (6 bases). The CDR3 extends over 11 amino acids. Between the trimmed V and J ends, which lost 4 bases and 10 bases, there was a span of 8 bases. The germline CDR1 and CDR2 sequences are SEHNR and FQNEAQ (reference sequence). The CDR3 DNA follows: TGTGCCAGCAGCTACGGAGGGGAGCAGTTCTTC. This sequence encodes CASSYGGEQFF.

The V call is TRBV28, the J call TRBJ1-1; D gene unclear. The CDR3 covers 16 residues. Trimming stripped 3 bases from V and 0 bases from J, with 14 bases between. CDR1 is MDHEN, CDR2 SYDVKM, per germline. In DNA, the CDR3 is TGTGCCAGCAGTTTTAGAACGACGGGAATGAACACTGAAGCTTTCTTT. The encoded protein is CASSFRTTGMNTEAFF.

Only one count was recorded for this clone. The chain has TRBV7-2 and TRBJ1-6, with D perhaps matching TRBD1 (5 bases). This CDR3 has 12 residues. Germline loops: CDR1 SGHTA, CDR2 FQGNSA. The V and J ends lost 5 bases and 7 bases respectively, with 6 bases between them. This CDR3 reads CASSPGNSPLHF. CDR3 DNA sequence: TGTGCCAGCAGCCCAGGGAATTCACCCCTCCACTTT. Full variable domain (rest looked up from reference TRBV7-2 and TRBJ1-6): GAGVSQSPSNKVTEKGKDVELRCDPISGHTALYWYRQSLGQGLEFLIYFQGNSAPDKSGLPSDRFSAERTGGSVSTLTIQRTQQEDSAVYLCASSPGNSPLHFGNGTRLTVT.

This sequence joins TRBV30 and TRBJ1-1; 9 bases agree with TRBD1. Germline lookup yields CDR1 GTSNPN and CDR2 SVGIG (reference sequence). With 4 bases clipped from V and 4 bases from J, the junction kept 1 base outside the gene matches. This CDR3 spans 12 amino acids. The CDR3 nucleotides read TGTGCCTGGAACAGGGGGCTCACTGAAGCTTTCTTT. Translating it yields CAWNRGLTEAFF. Variable domain in full (rest from reference TRBV30 and TRBJ1-1): SQTIHQWPATLVQPVGSPLSLECTVEGTSNPNLYWYRQAAGRGLQLLFYSVGIGQISSEVPQNLSASRPQDRQFILSSKKLLLSDSGFYLCAWNRGLTEAFFGQGTRLTVV.

The chain employs TRBV19 and TRBJ2-1; 7 bases are a match to TRBD1. V lost 6 bases to trimming and J lost 9 bases; unmatched junction nucleotides: 5. The CDR3 runs 12 residues. Looked up from germline, CDR1 is LNHDA and CDR2 is SQIVND (reference sequence). CDR3 in amino acids: CASRDRKGEQFF. CDR3 in DNA: TGTGCCAGTAGGGACAGGAAGGGTGAGCAGTTCTTC.

The chain employs TRBV25-1 and TRBJ1-1; D gene unclear. The CDR3 runs 15 residues. V was shortened by 6 bases and J by 1 base, with 15 bases between the two germline ends. Germline CDR1 is MGHDK and CDR2 is SYGVNS. The CDR3 nucleotides are TGTGCCAGCAGCCCCGAGGGAATACCGAACACTGAAGCTTTCTTT. Amino acid sequence: CASSPEGIPNTEAFF.

V usage is TRBV19 and J usage is TRBJ2-7; a weak D match, TRBD1 (6 bases). The ends were cut back, 1 base at V and 0 bases at J, with 7 bases in the middle. This CDR3 is built from 14 residues. Looked up from germline, CDR1 is LNHDA and CDR2 is SQIVND (reference sequence). The DNA for the CDR3 is TGTGCCAGTAGTATAGCGACAGGCTCCTACGAGCAGTACTTC. This gives the protein CASSIATGSYEQYF.

The CDR3 DNA sequence: TGCGCCAGCAGCGAAAGATACTCACCCTACGAGCAGTACTTC. Amino acid sequence: CASSERYSPYEQYF. The chain recombines TRBV5-1 with TRBJ2-7; no definite D call. This CDR3 is 14 amino acids long. Germline CDR1 reads SGHRS; CDR2 reads YFSETQ. V was pared by 4 bases and J by 2 bases, with 13 bases between.

The V gene is TRBV2, the J gene TRBJ1-2; unclear D gene. The CDR3 loop spans 13 amino acids. Germline V gives CDR1 SNHLY, CDR2 FYNNEI. With 7 bases removed from V and 5 bases from J, the gap between germline ends came to 14 bases. The CDR3 nucleotides are TGTGCCAGCATCCGGGAAAAAACATATGGCTACACCTTC. Translated, it gives CASIREKTYGYTF.

DNA of the CDR3: TGTGCCAGCAGCTGGAAGACTAGCGGGAGCAGGTACGAGCAGTACTTC. This translates into CASSWKTSGSRYEQYF. The chain joins TRBV7-2 to TRBJ2-7; 12 bases align to TRBD2. The CDR3 is made up of 16 amino acids. V dropped 4 bases and J dropped 4; count of bases not matched to a gene: 8. Germline CDR1 reads SGHTA; CDR2 reads FQGNSA.

This chain joins TRBV7-2 and TRBJ2-5; the D is unclear. Trimming shortened V by 7 bases and J by 0 bases, and 6 bases separated the two germline ends. This CDR3 is 12 amino acids long. The germline CDR1 and CDR2 sequences are SGHTA and FQGNSA. In DNA, the CDR3 is TGTGCCAGCACCCTGTACCAAGAGACCCAGTACTTC. Translation: CASTLYQETQYF.

The J gene is TRBJ2-1, the V gene TRBV7-2; D is perhaps TRBD2 (6 bases). The CDR3 is 13 residues long. From germline, CDR1 is SGHTA and CDR2 FQGNSA. Trimming took off 9 bases at V and 3 bases at J, with 12 bases between the two ends. DNA for the CDR3: TGTGCCAGTACGGAGGGCGGCTACAATGAGCAGTTCTTC. This sequence encodes CASTEGGYNEQFF.

About this clone itself: At the DNA level, this CDR3 is encoded by other sequences in the same sample as well. The chain couples TRBV5-1 to TRBJ1-1; D perhaps matches TRBD1 (6 bases). The germline V gene encodes CDR1 SGHRS and CDR2 YFSETQ. Trimming took 2 bases from V and 0 from J, leaving 8 bases between them. CDR3 size: 14 residues. The CDR3 DNA follows: TGCGCCAGCAGCTTAACAGGGATGAACACTGAAGCTTTCTTT. Its protein is CASSLTGMNTEAFF.

This clone was observed a handful of times. The CDR3 region is CSVVGQGRGDNEKLFF. The CDR3 nucleotides read TGCAGCGTTGTCGGACAGGGTAGGGGAGATAATGAAAAACTGTTTTTT. The V gene is TRBV29-1, the J gene TRBJ1-4; 8 bases are shared with TRBD1. V lost 4 bases and J lost 4; bases outside the gene matches: 11. CDR3 length: 16 amino acids. Germline V lookup: CDR1 SQVTM, CDR2 ANQGSEA.

The chain has TRBV7-2 and TRBJ2-4, with a possible D match to TRBD1 (7 bases). With 5 bases removed from V and 10 bases from J, the gap between germline ends came to 15 bases. CDR1 SGHTA and CDR2 FQGNSA come from the germline V gene. This CDR3 is built from 13 residues. CDR3 sequence (DNA): TGTGCCAGCAGCACAGGGGCGGAGGGTATTCAGTACTTC. Translation gives CASSTGAEGIQYF.

The gene calls are TRBV11-3 and TRBJ2-7; 8 bases are a match to TRBD2. V lost 5 bases and J lost 0; bases outside the gene matches: 12. The germline V gene has CDR1 SGHNT and CDR2 YENEEA. The CDR3 has 17 residues. The CDR3 nucleotides read TGTGCCAGCAGCCTACCCCATACGGGAGGGCGCTCCTACGAGCAGTACTTC. Translation gives CASSLPHTGGRSYEQYF.

This chain uses TRBV6-1 with TRBJ2-1, with 8 bases that match TRBD2. Germline V gene data show CDR1 as MNHNS and CDR2 as SASEGT. The ends lost 6 bases at V and 8 bases at J; junction bases unmatched: 9. This CDR3 has 14 residues. CDR3 coding DNA: TGTGCCAGCAGCGTCGAGGCGGGGGGCGATGAGCAGTTCTTC. Protein product: CASSVEAGGDEQFF.

A few counts support this clone. This rearrangement joins TRBV5-1 to TRBJ1-2; 7 bases match TRBD1. CDR1 is SGHRS, CDR2 YFSETQ, per germline. This CDR3 has 13 residues. The V gene end was trimmed by 4 bases and the J gene end by 5 bases; junction bases not matched to a gene: 5. The CDR3 loop is CASSRDSGYGYTF. CDR3 nucleotides: TGCGCCAGCAGCCGGGACAGCGGGTATGGCTACACCTTC. Looking up the rest from reference TRBV5-1 and TRBJ1-2 gives the full variable domain: KAGVTQTPRYLIKTRGQQVTLSCSPISGHRSVSWYQQTPGQGLQFLFEYFSETQRNKGNFPGRFSGRQFSNSRSEMNVSTLELGDSALYLCASSRDSGYGYTFGSGTRLTVV.

CDR3 sequence reads: CASSLGRDRPNYGYTF. The CDR3 region has the DNA TGTGCCAGCAGCTTAGGGCGGGACCGTCCCAACTATGGCTACACCTTC. This chain connects TRBV11-2 to TRBJ1-2, with D perhaps matching TRBD1 (5 bases). V shed 1 base and J shed 2 bases, with 14 bases lying between them. The germline CDR1 and CDR2 sequences are SGHAT and FQNNGV. There are 16 residues in the CDR3.

The rearrangement joins TRBV18 to TRBJ2-3; 7 bases fit TRBD1. The length of the CDR3 is 17 residues. The junction had 6 bases not matched to a gene; V was cut back by 0 bases and J by 0 bases. Looked up from germline, CDR1 is KGHSH and CDR2 is LQKENI. The CDR3, as DNA: TGTGCCAGCTCACCACCGTACAGGGGCCCTAGCACAGATACGCAGTATTTT. Translated: CASSPPYRGPSTDTQYF. The full variable domain, with the rest looked up from reference TRBV18 and TRBJ2-3, is NAGVMQNPRHLVRRRGQEARLRCSPMKGHSHVYWYRQLPEEGLKFMVYLQKENIIDESGMPKERFSAEFPKEGPSILRIQQVVRGDSAAYFCASSPPYRGPSTDTQYFGPGTRLTVL.